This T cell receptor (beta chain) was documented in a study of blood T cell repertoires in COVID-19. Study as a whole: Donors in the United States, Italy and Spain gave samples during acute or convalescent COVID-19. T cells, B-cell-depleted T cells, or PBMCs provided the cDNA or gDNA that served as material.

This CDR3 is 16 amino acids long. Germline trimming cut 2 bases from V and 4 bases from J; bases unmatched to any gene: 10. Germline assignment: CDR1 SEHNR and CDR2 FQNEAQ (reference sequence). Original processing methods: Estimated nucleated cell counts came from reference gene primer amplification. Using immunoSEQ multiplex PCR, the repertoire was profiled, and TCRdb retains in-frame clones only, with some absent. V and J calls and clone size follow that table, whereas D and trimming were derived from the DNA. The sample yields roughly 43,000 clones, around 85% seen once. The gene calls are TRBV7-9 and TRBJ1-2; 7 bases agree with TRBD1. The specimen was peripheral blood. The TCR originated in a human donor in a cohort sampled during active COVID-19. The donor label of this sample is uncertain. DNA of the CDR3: TGTGCCAGCAGCTTATACCGGCCACAGGGGAGCTATGGCTACACCTTC. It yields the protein CASSLYRPQGSYGYTF.